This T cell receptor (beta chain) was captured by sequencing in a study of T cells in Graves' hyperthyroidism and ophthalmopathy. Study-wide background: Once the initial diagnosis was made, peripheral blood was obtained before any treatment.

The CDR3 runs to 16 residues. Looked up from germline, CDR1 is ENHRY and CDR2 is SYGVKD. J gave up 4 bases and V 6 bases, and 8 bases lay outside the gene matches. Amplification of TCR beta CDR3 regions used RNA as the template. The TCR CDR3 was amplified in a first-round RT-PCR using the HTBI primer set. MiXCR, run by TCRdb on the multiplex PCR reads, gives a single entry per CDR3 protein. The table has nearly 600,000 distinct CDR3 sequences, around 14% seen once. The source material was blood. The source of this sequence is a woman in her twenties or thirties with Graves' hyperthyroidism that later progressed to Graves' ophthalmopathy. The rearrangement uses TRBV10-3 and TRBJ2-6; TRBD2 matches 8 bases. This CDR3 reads CAISLGGGAGANVLTF. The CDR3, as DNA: TGTGCCATCAGCCTCGGGGGGGGGGCGGGGGCCAACGTCCTGACTTTC.